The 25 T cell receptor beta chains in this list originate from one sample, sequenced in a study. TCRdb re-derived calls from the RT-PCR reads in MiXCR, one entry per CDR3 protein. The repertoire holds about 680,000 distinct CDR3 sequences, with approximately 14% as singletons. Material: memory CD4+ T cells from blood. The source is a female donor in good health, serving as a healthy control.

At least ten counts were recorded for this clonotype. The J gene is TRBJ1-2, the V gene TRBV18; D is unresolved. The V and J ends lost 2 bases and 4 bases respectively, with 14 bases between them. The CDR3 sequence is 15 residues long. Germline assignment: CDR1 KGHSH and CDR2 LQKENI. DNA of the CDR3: TGTGCCAGCTCACCAGAGGCAGCCGGGAGCTATGGCTACACCTTC. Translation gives CASSPEAAGSYGYTF.

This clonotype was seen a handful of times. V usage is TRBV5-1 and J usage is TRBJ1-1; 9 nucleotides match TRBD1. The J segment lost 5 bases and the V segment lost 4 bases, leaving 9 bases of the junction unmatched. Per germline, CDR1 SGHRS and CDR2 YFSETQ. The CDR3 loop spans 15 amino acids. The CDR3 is CASSPTGGVRTEAFF. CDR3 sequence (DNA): TGCGCCAGCAGCCCGACAGGGGGGGTTAGAACTGAAGCTTTCTTT.

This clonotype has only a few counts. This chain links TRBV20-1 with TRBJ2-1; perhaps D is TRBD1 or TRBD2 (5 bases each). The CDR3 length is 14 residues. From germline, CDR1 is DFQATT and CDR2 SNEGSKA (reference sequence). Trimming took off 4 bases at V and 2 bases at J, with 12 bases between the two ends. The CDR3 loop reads CSATWGSTYNEQFF. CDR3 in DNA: TGCAGTGCTACCTGGGGGTCCACCTACAATGAGCAGTTCTTC.

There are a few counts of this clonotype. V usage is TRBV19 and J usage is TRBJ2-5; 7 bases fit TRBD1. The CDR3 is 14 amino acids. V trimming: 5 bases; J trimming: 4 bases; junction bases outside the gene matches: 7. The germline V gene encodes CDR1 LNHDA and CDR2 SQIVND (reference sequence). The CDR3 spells CASSRQGGGETQYF. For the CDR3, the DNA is TGTGCCAGTAGTCGACAGGGCGGAGGAGAGACCCAGTACTTC.

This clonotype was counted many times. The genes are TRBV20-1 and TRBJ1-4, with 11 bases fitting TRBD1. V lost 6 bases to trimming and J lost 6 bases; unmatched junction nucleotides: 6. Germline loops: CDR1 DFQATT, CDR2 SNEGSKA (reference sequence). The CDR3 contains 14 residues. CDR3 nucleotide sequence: TGCAGTGCACTTCGGACAGGGGGCTATGAAAAACTGTTTTTT. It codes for CSALRTGGYEKLFF.

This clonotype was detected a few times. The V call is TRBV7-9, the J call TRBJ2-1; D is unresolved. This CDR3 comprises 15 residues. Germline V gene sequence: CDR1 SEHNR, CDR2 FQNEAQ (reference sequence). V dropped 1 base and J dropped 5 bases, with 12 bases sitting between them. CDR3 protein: CASSLVVSLNNEQFF. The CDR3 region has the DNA TGTGCCAGCAGCTTAGTGGTTAGTCTTAACAATGAGCAGTTCTTC.

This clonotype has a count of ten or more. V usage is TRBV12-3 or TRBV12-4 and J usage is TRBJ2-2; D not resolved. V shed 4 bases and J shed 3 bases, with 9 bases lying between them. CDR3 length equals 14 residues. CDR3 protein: CASSSREDTGELFF. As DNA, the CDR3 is TGTGCCAGCAGTTCGCGAGAGGACACCGGGGAGCTGTTTTTT.

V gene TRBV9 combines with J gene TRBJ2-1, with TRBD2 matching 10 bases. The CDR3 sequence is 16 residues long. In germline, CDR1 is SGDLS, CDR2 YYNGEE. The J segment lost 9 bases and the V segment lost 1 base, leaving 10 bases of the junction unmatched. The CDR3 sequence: CASSVSASGSGTEQFF. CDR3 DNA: TGTGCCAGCAGCGTATCGGCTAGCGGGAGTGGTACTGAGCAGTTCTTC.

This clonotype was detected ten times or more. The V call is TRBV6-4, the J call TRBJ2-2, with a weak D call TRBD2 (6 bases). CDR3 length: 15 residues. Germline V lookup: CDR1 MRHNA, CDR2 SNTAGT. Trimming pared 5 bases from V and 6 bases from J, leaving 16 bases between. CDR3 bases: TGTGCCAGCAGTCCGACCGCGGGGTTTGCCGGGGAGCTGTTTTTT. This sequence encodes CASSPTAGFAGELFF.

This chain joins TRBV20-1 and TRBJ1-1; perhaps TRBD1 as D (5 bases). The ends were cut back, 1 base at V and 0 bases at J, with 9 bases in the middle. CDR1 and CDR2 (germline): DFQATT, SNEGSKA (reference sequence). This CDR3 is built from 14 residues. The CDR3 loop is CSARADTLNTEAFF. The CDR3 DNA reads TGCAGTGCTAGAGCGGACACCCTGAACACTGAAGCTTTCTTT.

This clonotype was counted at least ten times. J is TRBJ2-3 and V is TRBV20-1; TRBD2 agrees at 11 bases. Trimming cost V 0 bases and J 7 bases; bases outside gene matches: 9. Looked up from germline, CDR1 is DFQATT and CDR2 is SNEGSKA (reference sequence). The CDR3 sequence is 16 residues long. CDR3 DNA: TGCAGTGCTAGAGATTCTAGCGGGAGGTCGGGATATACGCAGTATTTT. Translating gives CSARDSSGRSGYTQYF.

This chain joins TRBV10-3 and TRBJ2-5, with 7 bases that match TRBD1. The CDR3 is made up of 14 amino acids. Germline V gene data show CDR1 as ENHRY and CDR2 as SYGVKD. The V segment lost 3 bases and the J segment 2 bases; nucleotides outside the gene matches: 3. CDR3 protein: CAISDRDSQETQYF. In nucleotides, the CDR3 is TGTGCCATCAGTGATCGGGACAGTCAAGAGACCCAGTACTTC.

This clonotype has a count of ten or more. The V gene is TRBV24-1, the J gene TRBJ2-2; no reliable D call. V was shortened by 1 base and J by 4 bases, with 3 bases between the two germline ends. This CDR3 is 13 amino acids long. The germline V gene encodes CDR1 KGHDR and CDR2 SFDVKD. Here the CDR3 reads CATSDFGTGELFF. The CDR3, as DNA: TGTGCCACCAGTGATTTCGGCACCGGGGAGCTGTTTTTT.

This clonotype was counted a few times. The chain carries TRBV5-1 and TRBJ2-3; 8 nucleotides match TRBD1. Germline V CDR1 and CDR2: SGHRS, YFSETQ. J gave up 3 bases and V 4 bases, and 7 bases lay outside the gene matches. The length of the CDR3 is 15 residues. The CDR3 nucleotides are TGCGCCAGCAGCGAAGATACAGGGGGGACAGATACGCAGTATTTT. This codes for CASSEDTGGTDTQYF.

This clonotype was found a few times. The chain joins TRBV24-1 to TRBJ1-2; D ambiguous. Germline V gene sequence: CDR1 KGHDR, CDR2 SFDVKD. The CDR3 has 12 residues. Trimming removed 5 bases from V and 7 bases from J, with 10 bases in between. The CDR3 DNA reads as TGTGCCACCAGTGCAGATGCGATTGGCTACACCTTC. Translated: CATSADAIGYTF.

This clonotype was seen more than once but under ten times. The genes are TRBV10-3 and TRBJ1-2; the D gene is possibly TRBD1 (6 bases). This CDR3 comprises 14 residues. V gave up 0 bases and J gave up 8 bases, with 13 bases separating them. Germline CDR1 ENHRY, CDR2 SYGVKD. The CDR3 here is CAISESTGGQGYTF. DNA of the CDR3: TGTGCCATCAGTGAGTCGACGGGGGGGCAGGGCTACACCTTC.

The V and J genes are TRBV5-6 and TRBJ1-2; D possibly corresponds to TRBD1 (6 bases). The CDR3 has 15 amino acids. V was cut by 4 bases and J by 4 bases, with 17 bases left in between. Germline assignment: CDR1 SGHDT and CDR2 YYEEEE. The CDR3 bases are TGTGCCAGCAGCCCCCGTTACGGGGGGCTCTATGGCTACACCTTC. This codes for CASSPRYGGLYGYTF.

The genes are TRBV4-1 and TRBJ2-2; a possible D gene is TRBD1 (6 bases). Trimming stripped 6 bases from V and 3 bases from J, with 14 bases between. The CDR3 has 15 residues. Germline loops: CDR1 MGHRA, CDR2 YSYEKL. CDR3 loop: CASRLMAGDTGELFF. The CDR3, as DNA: TGCGCCAGCAGGTTGATGGCAGGGGACACCGGGGAGCTGTTTTTT.

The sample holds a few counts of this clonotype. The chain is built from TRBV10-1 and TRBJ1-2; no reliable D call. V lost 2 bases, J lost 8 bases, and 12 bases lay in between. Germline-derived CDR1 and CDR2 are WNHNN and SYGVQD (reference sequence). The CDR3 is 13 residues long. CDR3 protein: CASSEVAGGGYTF. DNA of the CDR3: TGCGCCAGCAGTGAGGTGGCCGGTGGAGGCTACACCTTC.

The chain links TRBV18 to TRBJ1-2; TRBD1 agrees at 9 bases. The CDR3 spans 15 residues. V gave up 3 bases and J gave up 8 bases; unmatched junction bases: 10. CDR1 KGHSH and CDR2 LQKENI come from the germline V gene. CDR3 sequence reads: CASSPSGQGIRGYTF. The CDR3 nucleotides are TGTGCCAGCTCACCCTCCGGACAGGGGATTAGGGGCTACACCTTC.

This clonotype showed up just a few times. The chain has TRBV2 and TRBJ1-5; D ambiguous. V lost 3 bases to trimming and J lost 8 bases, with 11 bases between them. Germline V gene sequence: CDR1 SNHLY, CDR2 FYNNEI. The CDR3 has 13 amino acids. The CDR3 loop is CASSDNPPEPQHF. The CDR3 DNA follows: TGTGCCAGCAGTGATAACCCGCCAGAGCCCCAGCATTTT.

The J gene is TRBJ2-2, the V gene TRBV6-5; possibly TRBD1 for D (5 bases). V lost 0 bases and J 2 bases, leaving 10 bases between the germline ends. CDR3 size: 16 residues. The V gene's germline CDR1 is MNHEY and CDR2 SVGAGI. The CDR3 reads CASSYSRQKNTGELFF. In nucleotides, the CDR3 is TGTGCCAGCAGTTACTCCCGACAGAAAAACACCGGGGAGCTGTTTTTT.

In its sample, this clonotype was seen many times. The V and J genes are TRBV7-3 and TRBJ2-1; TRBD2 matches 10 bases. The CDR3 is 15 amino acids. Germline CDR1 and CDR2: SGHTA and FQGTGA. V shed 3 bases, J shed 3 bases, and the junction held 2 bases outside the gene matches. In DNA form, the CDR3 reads TGTGCCAGCAGCTTCAGCGGGGGGGGCTACAATGAGCAGTTCTTC. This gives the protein CASSFSGGGYNEQFF.

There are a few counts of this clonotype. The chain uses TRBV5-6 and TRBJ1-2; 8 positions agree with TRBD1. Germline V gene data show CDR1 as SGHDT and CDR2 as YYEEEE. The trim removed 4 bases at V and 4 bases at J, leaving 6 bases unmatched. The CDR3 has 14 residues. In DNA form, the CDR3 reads TGTGCCAGCAGCGATGGACAGGGAGCCTATGGCTACACCTTC. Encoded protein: CASSDGQGAYGYTF.

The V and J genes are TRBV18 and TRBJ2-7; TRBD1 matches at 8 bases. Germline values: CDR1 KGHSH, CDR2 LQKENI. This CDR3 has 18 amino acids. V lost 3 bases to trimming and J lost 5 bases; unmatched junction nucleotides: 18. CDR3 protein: CASSPRTGSGPEMNEQYF. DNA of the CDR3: TGTGCCAGCTCACCGCGGACAGGGTCGGGGCCGGAAATGAACGAGCAGTACTTC.